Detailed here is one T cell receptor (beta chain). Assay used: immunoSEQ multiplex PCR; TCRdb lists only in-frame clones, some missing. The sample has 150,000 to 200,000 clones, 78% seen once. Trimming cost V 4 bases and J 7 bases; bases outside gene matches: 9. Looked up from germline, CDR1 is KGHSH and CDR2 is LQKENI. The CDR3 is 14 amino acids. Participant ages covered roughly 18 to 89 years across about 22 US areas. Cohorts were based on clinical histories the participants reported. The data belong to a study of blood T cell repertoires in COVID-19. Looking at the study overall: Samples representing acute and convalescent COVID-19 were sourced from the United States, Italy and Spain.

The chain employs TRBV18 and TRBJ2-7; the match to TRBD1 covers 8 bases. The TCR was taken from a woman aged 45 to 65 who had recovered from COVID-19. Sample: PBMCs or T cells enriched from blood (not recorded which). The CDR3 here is CASSLGQALGEQYF. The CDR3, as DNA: TGTGCCAGCTCACTGGGACAGGCCCTGGGAGAGCAGTACTTC.